Below, 27 T cell receptor beta chains from the same sample are listed, as sequenced in a study of blood T cell repertoires in COVID-19 (dated by TCRdb to 2020 to 2022). Libraries were constructed by the immunoSEQ multiplex PCR assay. This immuneACCESS table, as held by TCRdb, lists in-frame sequences with V and J called but not all clones. Of the missing ones, under half trace to an unresolved V gene in checked studies; the others have no known cause. This sample comprises more than 45,000 clones, roughly nine tenths of them detected only once. Roughly a quarter of the sample is held by the ten biggest clonotypes. Sequenced: peripheral blood. These receptors were collected from a human donor in a cohort sampled during active COVID-19.

The chain carries TRBV5-1 and TRBJ2-3, with TRBD2 matching over 9 bases. The length of the CDR3 is 18 residues. V lost 0 bases, J lost 0 bases, and 8 bases stayed unmatched. Germline V lookup: CDR1 SGHRS, CDR2 YFSETQ. The CDR3 reads CASSLDGSGGSSTDTQYF. Here the CDR3 DNA reads TGCGCCAGCAGCTTGGATGGTAGCGGGGGCTCTAGCACAGATACGCAGTATTTT.

The gene calls are TRBV9 and TRBJ2-7; TRBD1 matches at 12 bases. The V gene's germline CDR1 is SGDLS and CDR2 YYNGEE. The CDR3 covers 14 residues. The J segment lost 7 bases and the V segment lost 3 bases, leaving 5 bases of the junction unmatched. For the CDR3, the DNA is TGTGCCAGCAGCGGGGGACAGGGGGCTCGGGAGCAGTACTTC. Its translation is CASSGGQGAREQYF.

This clone has only one observation. V and J are TRBV7-2 and TRBJ2-1; 8 positions match TRBD2. The CDR3 is 19 residues long. CDR1 is SGHTA, CDR2 FQGNSA, per germline. Trimming at V came to 5 bases and at J to 0 bases, leaving 15 bases not matched to a gene. The CDR3 DNA is TGTGCCAGCAGCCTAAACGGCCTAGCGGGCAGGAGCTCCTACAATGAGCAGTTCTTC. It codes for CASSLNGLAGRSSYNEQFF.

This clone came up once. The V and J genes are TRBV7-2 and TRBJ2-1; perhaps TRBD1 as D (5 bases). The CDR3 is 11 residues long. Germline V CDR1 and CDR2: SGHTA, FQGNSA. Trimming pared 4 bases from V and 10 bases from J, leaving 8 bases between. CDR3 protein: CASSSTVEQFF. The CDR3 region has the DNA TGTGCCAGCAGCTCGACAGTGGAGCAGTTCTTC.

The V gene is TRBV4-2, the J gene TRBJ1-2; D perhaps matches TRBD1 (6 bases). Trimming shortened V by 5 bases and J by 6 bases, and 19 bases separated the two germline ends. The CDR3 runs 15 residues. The germline V gene has CDR1 LGHNA and CDR2 YNFKEQ. The CDR3 DNA is TGTGCCAGCAGCACCTACGGGGGGCGAGCGAATGGCTACACCTTC. Its translation: CASSTYGGRANGYTF.

The rearrangement joins TRBV29-1 to TRBJ1-1; a possible D gene is TRBD1 (6 bases). This CDR3 comprises 13 residues. Per germline, CDR1 SQVTM and CDR2 ANQGSEA. Deletions cut 6 bases from V and 0 bases from J, with 11 bases between. CDR3 sequence reads: CSVTNRVNTEAFF. The DNA of the CDR3 is TGCAGCGTCACAAACAGGGTGAACACTGAAGCTTTCTTT.

This clone was seen only once. This chain uses TRBV11-1 with TRBJ1-2; 7 bases are a match to TRBD1. Germline V gives CDR1 SGHAT, CDR2 FQDESV (reference sequence). CDR3 size: 14 residues. J lost 8 bases, V lost 5 bases, and 11 bases had no gene match. CDR3 loop: CASSLGDSGGGYTF. As DNA, the CDR3 is TGTGCCAGCAGCCTGGGGGACAGTGGAGGGGGCTACACCTTC.

The chain links TRBV5-1 to TRBJ1-6; TRBD1 is a possible D gene (5 bases). Germline assignment: CDR1 SGHRS and CDR2 YFSETQ. The CDR3 consists of 15 residues. Trimming shortened V by 4 bases and J by 8 bases, and 16 bases separated the two germline ends. The CDR3 DNA reads as TGCGCCAGCAGCAGCGGGACCACTGGGGATTCACCCCTCCACTTT. Residues: CASSSGTTGDSPLHF.

This clone was observed a few times. The gene calls are TRBV7-9 and TRBJ1-2, with 9 nucleotides matching TRBD1. The CDR3 contains 14 residues. Losses at the gene ends were 5 bases for V and 3 bases for J; bases not matched to a gene: 4. Looked up from germline, CDR1 is SEHNR and CDR2 is FQNEAQ (reference sequence). The CDR3 region is CASSRRQGDYGYTF. The CDR3 bases are TGTGCCAGCAGCCGACGACAGGGGGACTATGGCTACACCTTC.

The genes are TRBV27 and TRBJ2-7; TRBD2 aligns across 8 bases. The V and J ends lost 8 bases and 3 bases, in that order; junction bases with no gene match: 9. Germline CDR1 and CDR2: MNHEY and SMNVEV (reference sequence). This CDR3 is built from 14 residues. This CDR3 is CASAGAGVNYEQYF. CDR3 coding DNA: TGTGCCAGCGCGGGAGCGGGGGTAAACTACGAGCAGTACTTC.

J is TRBJ1-2 and V is TRBV19; 10 nucleotides line up with TRBD1. The CDR3 is made up of 14 amino acids. The V segment lost 7 bases and the J segment 4 bases; nucleotides outside the gene matches: 6. CDR1 and CDR2 from the germline V gene are LNHDA and SQIVND (reference sequence). This CDR3 is CASTPGQGPYGYTF. CDR3 DNA: TGTGCCAGTACTCCGGGACAGGGGCCCTATGGCTACACCTTC.

The rearrangement uses TRBV19 and TRBJ2-1, with D possibly TRBD1 on 6 matching bases. From germline, CDR1 is LNHDA and CDR2 SQIVND (reference sequence). The CDR3 extends over 16 amino acids. V shed 3 bases and J shed 4 bases, with 16 bases lying between them. CDR3 coding DNA: TGTGCCAGTAGTATTGACCGACAGGCGCGGTACAATGAGCAGTTCTTC. It specifies CASSIDRQARYNEQFF.

A note on this clone: The sample has other DNA sequences that encode this CDR3 too. In DNA, the CDR3 is TGCGCCAGCAGCTTGGGGGCCGGAACAGATACGCAGTATTTT. Translating gives CASSLGAGTDTQYF. The chain uses TRBV5-1 and TRBJ2-3; D unresolved. Germline CDR1 reads SGHRS; CDR2 reads YFSETQ. This CDR3 contains 14 residues. Trimming left V 0 bases short and J 3 bases short, with 8 bases between.

The gene calls are TRBV28 and TRBJ2-6; perhaps TRBD2 as D (7 bases). Germline loops: CDR1 MDHEN, CDR2 SYDVKM. This CDR3 region has 17 residues. V dropped 2 bases and J dropped 3 bases, with 14 bases sitting between them. Here the CDR3 DNA reads TGTGCCAGCAGTTTAGAGAGGCGGGGGCGTGGGGCCAACGTCCTGACTTTC. Protein sequence: CASSLERRGRGANVLTF.

The chain uses TRBV11-2 and TRBJ2-1, with TRBD2 matching over 14 bases. Germline V gene sequence: CDR1 SGHAT, CDR2 FQNNGV. The CDR3 is 14 residues long. Unmatched junction bases numbered 3, after V lost 8 bases and J lost 6 bases. The CDR3 reads CASGLAGGGNEQFF. For the CDR3, the DNA is TGTGCCAGCGGACTAGCGGGAGGTGGCAATGAGCAGTTCTTC. Complete variable domain (other parts from reference TRBV11-2 and TRBJ2-1): EAGVAQSPRYKIIEKRQSVAFWCNPISGHATLYWYQQILGQGPKLLIQFQNNGVVDDSQLPKDRFSAERLKGVDSTLKIQPAKLEDSAVYLCASGLAGGGNEQFFGPGTRLTVL.

The gene calls are TRBV5-4 and TRBJ1-6; TRBD1 might be the D (6 bases). The CDR3 sequence is 14 residues long. Trimming took off 2 bases at V and 8 bases at J, with 11 bases between the two ends. Germline loops: CDR1 SGHNT, CDR2 YYREEE (reference sequence). This CDR3 is CASSLQGTDSPLHF. CDR3 nucleotides: TGTGCCAGCAGCTTACAGGGTACCGATTCACCCCTCCACTTT. The complete variable domain, with remaining parts taken from reference TRBV5-4 and TRBJ1-6, reads ETGVTQSPTHLIKTRGQQVTLRCSSQSGHNTVSWYQQALGQGPQFIFQYYREEENGRGNFPPRFSGLQFPNYSSELNVNALELDDSALYLCASSLQGTDSPLHFGNGTRLTVT.

As DNA, the CDR3 is TGTGCCTGGAGTGTAGGGGGGGGCAGAGGCTATGGCTACACCTTC. The encoded protein is CAWSVGGGRGYGYTF. The chain carries TRBV30 and TRBJ1-2, with D maybe TRBD1 (6 bases). Per the germline V gene, CDR1 is GTSNPN and CDR2 is SVGIG (reference sequence). V was clipped by 0 bases and J by 4 bases, with 15 bases between them. The CDR3 is 15 residues long.

The rearrangement uses TRBV3-1 (or the pseudogene TRBV3-2) and TRBJ1-4, with a possible D match to TRBD1 (5 bases). Trimming left V 5 bases short and J 0 bases short, with 7 bases between. Per germline, CDR1 LGHDT and CDR2 YNNKEL (reference sequence). The CDR3 consists of 14 residues. The CDR3 coding sequence is TGTGCCAGCAGCGCCAGGGCAACTAATGAAAAACTGTTTTTT. Translated, it gives CASSARATNEKLFF.

The rearrangement links TRBV5-1 to TRBJ2-5, with TRBD1 matching 8 bases. Germline values: CDR1 SGHRS, CDR2 YFSETQ. V lost 0 bases to trimming and J lost 5 bases; unmatched junction nucleotides: 3. The CDR3 sequence is 14 residues long. DNA for the CDR3: TGCGCCAGCAGCTTGGACCAGGGGGCTGAGACCCAGTACTTC. This codes for CASSLDQGAETQYF.

This chain connects TRBV5-8 to TRBJ1-1; 9 bases are shared with TRBD1. With 3 bases clipped from V and 5 bases from J, the junction kept 5 bases outside the gene matches. This CDR3 has 14 residues. Germline CDR1 reads SGHTS; CDR2 reads YDEGEE. The DNA for the CDR3 is TGTGCCAGCAGCTCATACAGGGGGCGAACTGAAGCTTTCTTT. This encodes CASSSYRGRTEAFF. The complete variable domain, with remaining parts taken from reference TRBV5-8 and TRBJ1-1, reads EAGVTQSPTHLIKTRGQQATLRCSPISGHTSVYWYQQALGLGLQFLLWYDEGEERNRGNFPPRFSGRQFPNYSSELNVNALELEDSALYLCASSSYRGRTEAFFGQGTRLTVV.

The chain combines TRBV19 with TRBJ1-3; no reliable D call. Per the germline V gene, CDR1 is LNHDA and CDR2 is SQIVND (reference sequence). V was clipped by 5 bases and J by 0 bases, with 8 bases between them. The CDR3 length is 14 residues. The CDR3 protein is CASSPRDSGNTIYF. The CDR3 region has the DNA TGTGCCAGTAGTCCACGAGACTCTGGAAACACCATATATTTT.

This sequence joins TRBV9 and TRBJ2-2; 11 nucleotides agree with TRBD1. J lost 6 bases, V lost 3 bases, and 4 bases had no gene match. The CDR3 sequence is 15 residues long. CDR1 is SGDLS, CDR2 YYNGEE, per germline. This CDR3 is CASSGDRGYAGELFF. Here the CDR3 DNA reads TGTGCCAGCAGCGGGGACAGGGGGTATGCCGGGGAGCTGTTTTTT.

Within the sample, this clone is medium-sized. The chain carries TRBV6-5 and TRBJ2-2; D remains ambiguous. There are 13 residues in the CDR3. Germline lookup yields CDR1 MNHEY and CDR2 SVGAGI. V was shortened by 9 bases and J by 1 base, with 9 bases between the two germline ends. CDR3: CARGAGNTGELFF. The CDR3 nucleotides are TGTGCCAGGGGCGCAGGGAACACCGGGGAGCTGTTTTTT.

To note about this clone: Other nucleotide sequences from this sample produce the same CDR3. The gene calls are TRBV2 and TRBJ1-1; 7 nucleotides agree with TRBD1. The germline V gene encodes CDR1 SNHLY and CDR2 FYNNEI. This CDR3 has 14 amino acids. With V trimmed by 9 bases and J by 0 bases, 7 bases remained unmatched. The CDR3 reads CASKGQQMNTEAFF. CDR3 bases: TGTGCCAGTAAGGGACAGCAAATGAACACTGAAGCTTTCTTT.

V gene TRBV27 combines with J gene TRBJ2-7; a possible D gene is TRBD2 (6 bases). CDR1 is MNHEY, CDR2 SMNVEV, per germline (reference sequence). This CDR3 is built from 15 residues. The V end was cut by 2 bases, the J end by 3 bases, with 14 bases between. DNA of the CDR3: TGTGCCAGCAGTTTAGGAGGGAAGGGAATCTACGAGCAGTACGTC. Amino acid sequence: CASSLGGKGIYEQYV.

The chain has TRBV29-1 and TRBJ2-1; D ambiguous. Trimming shortened V by 2 bases and J by 6 bases, and 26 bases separated the two germline ends. There are 18 residues in the CDR3. Germline-derived CDR1 and CDR2 are SQVTM and ANQGSEA. CDR3 DNA sequence: TGCAGCGTTGAACCTCACCCCTCCGGTGTGGCCCGAGGCAATGAGCAGTTCTTC. Translation: CSVEPHPSGVARGNEQFF.

This clone was found a few times. The V gene is TRBV19, the J gene TRBJ1-5, with D possibly TRBD1 on 5 matching bases. Germline V gene data show CDR1 as LNHDA and CDR2 as SQIVND (reference sequence). Deletions cut 1 base from V and 4 bases from J, with 14 bases between. This CDR3 has 16 residues. The CDR3 here is CASSIAATESNQPQHF. Written as DNA, the CDR3 is TGTGCCAGTAGTATAGCGGCGACAGAATCAAATCAGCCCCAGCATTTT.